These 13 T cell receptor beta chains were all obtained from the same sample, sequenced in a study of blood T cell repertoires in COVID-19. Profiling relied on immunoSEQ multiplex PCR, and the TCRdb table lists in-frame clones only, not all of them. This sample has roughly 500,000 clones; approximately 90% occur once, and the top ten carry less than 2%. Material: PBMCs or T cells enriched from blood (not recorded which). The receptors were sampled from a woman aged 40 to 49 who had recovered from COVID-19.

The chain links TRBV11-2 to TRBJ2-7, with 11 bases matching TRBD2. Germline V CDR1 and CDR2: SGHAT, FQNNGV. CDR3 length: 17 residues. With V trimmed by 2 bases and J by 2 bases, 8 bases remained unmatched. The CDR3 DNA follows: TGTGCCAGCAGCTTAACTAGCGGGAGCCCATTCCCCTACGAGCAGTACTTC. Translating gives CASSLTSGSPFPYEQYF.

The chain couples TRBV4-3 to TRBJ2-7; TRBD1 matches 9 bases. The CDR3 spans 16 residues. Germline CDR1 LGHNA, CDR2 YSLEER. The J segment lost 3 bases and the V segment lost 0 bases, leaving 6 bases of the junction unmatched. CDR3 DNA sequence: TGCGCCAGCAGCCAAGACCCAGACAGGGGGGGCTACGAGCAGTACTTC. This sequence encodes CASSQDPDRGGYEQYF.

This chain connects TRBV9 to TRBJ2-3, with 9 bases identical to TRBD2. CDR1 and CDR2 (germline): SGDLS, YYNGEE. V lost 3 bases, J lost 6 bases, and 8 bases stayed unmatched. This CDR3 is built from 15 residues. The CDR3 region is CASSDRAGGADTQYF. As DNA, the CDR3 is TGTGCCAGCAGCGACAGAGCGGGAGGTGCGGATACGCAGTATTTT.

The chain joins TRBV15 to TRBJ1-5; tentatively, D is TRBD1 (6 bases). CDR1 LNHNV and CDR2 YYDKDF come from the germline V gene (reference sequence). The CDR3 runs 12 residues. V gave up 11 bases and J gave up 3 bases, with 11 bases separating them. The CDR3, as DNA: TGTGCCCGGGGGGGGCCCAATCAGCCCCAGCATTTT. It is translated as CARGGPNQPQHF.

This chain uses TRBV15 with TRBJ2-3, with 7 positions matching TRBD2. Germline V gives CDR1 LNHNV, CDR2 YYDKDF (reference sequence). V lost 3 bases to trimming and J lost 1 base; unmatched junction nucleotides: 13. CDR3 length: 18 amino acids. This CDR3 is CATSSAPSGRLGTDTQYF. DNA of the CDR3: TGTGCCACCAGCAGTGCCCCTAGCGGACGGCTCGGCACAGATACGCAGTATTTT. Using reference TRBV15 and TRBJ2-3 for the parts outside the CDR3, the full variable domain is DAMVIQNPRYQVTQFGKPVTLSCSQTLNHNVMYWYQQKSSQAPKLLFHYYDKDFNNEADTPDNFQSRRPNTSFCFLDIRSPGLGDTAMYLCATSSAPSGRLGTDTQYFGPGTRLTVL.

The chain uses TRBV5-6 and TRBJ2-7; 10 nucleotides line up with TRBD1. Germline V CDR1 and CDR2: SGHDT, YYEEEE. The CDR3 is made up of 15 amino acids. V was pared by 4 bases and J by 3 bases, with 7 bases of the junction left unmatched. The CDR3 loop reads CASSLGQGVFYEQYF. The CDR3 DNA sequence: TGTGCCAGCAGCCTTGGACAGGGGGTGTTCTACGAGCAGTACTTC.

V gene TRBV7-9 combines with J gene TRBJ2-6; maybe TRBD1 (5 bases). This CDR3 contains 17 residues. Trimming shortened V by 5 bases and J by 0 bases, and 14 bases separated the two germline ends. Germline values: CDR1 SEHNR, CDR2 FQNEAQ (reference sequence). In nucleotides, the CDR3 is TGTGCCAGCAGCGCGACAGTACTCCTCTCTGGGGCCAACGTCCTGACTTTC. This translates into CASSATVLLSGANVLTF.

The chain's CDR3 is CATSRDGAKQGTNTEAFF. CDR3 in DNA: TGTGCCACCAGCAGAGATGGGGCAAAACAGGGGACGAACACTGAAGCTTTCTTT. The rearrangement uses TRBV15 and TRBJ1-1; 7 nucleotides match TRBD1. With 0 bases clipped from V and 1 base from J, the junction kept 11 bases outside the gene matches. This CDR3 contains 18 residues. Germline loops: CDR1 LNHNV, CDR2 YYDKDF (reference sequence).

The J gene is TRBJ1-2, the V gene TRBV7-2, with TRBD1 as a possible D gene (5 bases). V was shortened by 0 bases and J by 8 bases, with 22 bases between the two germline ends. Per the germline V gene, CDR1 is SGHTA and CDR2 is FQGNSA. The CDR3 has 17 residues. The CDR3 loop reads CASSLAGVSQTAGGYTF. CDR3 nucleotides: TGTGCCAGCAGCTTAGCAGGGGTTAGTCAGACAGCGGGCGGCTACACCTTC.

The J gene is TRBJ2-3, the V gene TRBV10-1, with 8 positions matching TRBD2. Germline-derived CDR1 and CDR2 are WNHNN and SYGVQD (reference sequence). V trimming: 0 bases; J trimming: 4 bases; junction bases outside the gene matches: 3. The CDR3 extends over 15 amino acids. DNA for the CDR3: TGCGCCAGCAGTGAGTCGTACGGGAGGGCAGATACGCAGTATTTT. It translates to CASSESYGRADTQYF.

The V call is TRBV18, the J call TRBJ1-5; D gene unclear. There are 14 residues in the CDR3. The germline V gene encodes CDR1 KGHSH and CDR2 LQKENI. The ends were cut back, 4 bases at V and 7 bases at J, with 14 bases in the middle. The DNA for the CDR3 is TGTGCCAGCTCACGTCAAACGGTCCGACAGCCCCAGCATTTT. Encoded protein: CASSRQTVRQPQHF.

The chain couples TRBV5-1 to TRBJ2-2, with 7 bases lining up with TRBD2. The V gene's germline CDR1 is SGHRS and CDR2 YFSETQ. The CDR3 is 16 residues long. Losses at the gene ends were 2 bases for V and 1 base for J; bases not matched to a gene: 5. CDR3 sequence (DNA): TGCGCCAGCAGCTTTGACCCTAGCGGGAACACCGGGGAGCTGTTTTTT. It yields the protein CASSFDPSGNTGELFF.

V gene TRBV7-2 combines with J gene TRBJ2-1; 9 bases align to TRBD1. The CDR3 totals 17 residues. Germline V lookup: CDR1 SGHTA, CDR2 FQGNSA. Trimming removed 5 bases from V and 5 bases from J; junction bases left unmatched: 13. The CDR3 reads CASSPRRGTGTNNEQFF. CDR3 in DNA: TGTGCCAGCAGCCCGAGGCGCGGGACAGGGACGAACAATGAGCAGTTCTTC.